This T cell receptor (beta chain) was sequenced in a study of sequential checkpoint blockade in melanoma. Background on the study: First-line arms were nivolumab then ipilimumab, or the reverse, randomized 1:1. After both sequences, patients received maintenance nivolumab.

Produced via immunoSEQ multiplex PCR; TCRdb's table is partial and in-frame only. The table shows about 8,400 clones, with approximately 54% occurring only once. Specified treatment: randomized to nivolumab then ipilimumab (arm A) or the reverse (arm B). This clone rates as medium-sized. This CDR3 comprises 13 residues. The V end lost 5 bases, the J end lost 1 base, and 11 bases lay between the germline ends. In germline, CDR1 is SQVTM, CDR2 ANQGSEA. Material: CD8+ T cells sorted from blood (inferred from file names), obtained from a patient given nivolumab and ipilimumab in sequence. This chain links TRBV29-1 with TRBJ1-1; D is unresolved. The receptor comes from a human donor with melanoma. The CDR3 sequence: CSVCCGQNTEAFF. The CDR3 nucleotides are TGCAGCGTTTGTTGCGGCCAGAACACTGAAGCTTTCTTT.